This T cell receptor (beta chain) was observed in a study of vaccination effects on CD4 cells after COVID-19 (dated by TCRdb to between 2021 and 2024). Context from the whole study: In the ViraFEST assay, PBMC were stimulated with viral peptide pools, and TCR sequencing was then used to find antigen-specific CD4+ T cell clonotypes based on their expansion. A total of 10 COVID-19 convalescent patients and several SARS-CoV-2-naive healthy vaccine recipients were included in the full study. Cultures from other donors in the study were sequenced with the Oncomine TCR Beta short-read assay on an Illumina iSeq 100. Pre-vaccine samples were collected from two convalescent patients 16 days and one week before the first dose, corresponding to 142 and 148 days after COVID-19 diagnosis. Two million PBMC per well were cultured in IMDM with about 4.6% human AB serum, 8.5 to 10 IU/ml IL-2 and gentamicin, plus 10 ug/ml peptides. Each participant received two doses of an mRNA SARS-CoV-2 vaccine, either BNT162b2 or mRNA-1273. In both COVID-19 convalescent patients and infection-naive vaccine recipients, the study compared SARS-CoV-2 spike-specific CD4+ TCR repertoires from before mRNA vaccination with those from after it. Here is what the overall study found, with its caveats: At late post-vaccination timepoints, both infection-induced and vaccine-induced clones showed marked clonal contraction, consistent with waning T cell responses. For convalescent patients, new clones induced by the vaccine made up most of the post-vaccine spike-reactive repertoire, and these new clones were largely distinct from the clones induced by infection. Limitations of the study were the small number of convalescent patients and the absence of early post-infection timepoints.

Receptors were amplified or captured by the immunoSEQ multiplex PCR assay. DNA from the CD4+ T cells that had been cultured and isolated underwent TCR beta CDR3 sequencing. The published analysis was carried out like this. The analysis removed non-productive TCR sequences, trimmed reads to the CDR3 region, and retained only CDR3s that were 7 or more amino acids long. The MANAFEST web app was used to identify antigen-specific clonotypes by comparing expansion in peptide wells with expansion in reference cultures. To count as positive, a clone had to show expansion at FDR<0.05 compared with the reference and with all other wells, an odds ratio above 5, and a frequency above 0.1% in two replicate wells. Cross-reactive clonotypes were defined as significantly expanded in SARS-CoV-2 spike wells and in at least one common cold coronavirus spike condition. CDR3 similarity was assessed by Levenshtein distance using the stringdist R package, and unrooted trees were constructed with ape in R 3.6.1. The table was pulled from immuneACCESS by TCRdb, which kept in-frame rearrangements only. Such tables lose some clones; where checked, under half of the loss comes from unresolved V genes, and the rest has no known cause. V and J calls and clone size are those listed in that table; D and trimming were worked out from the DNA. Counted in this sample were tens of thousands of clones; around 76% of them appeared once. The ten largest clonotypes hold around 8.1% of the sample.

On this clone itself: This clone's antigen is unknown. Base-call qualities are not available, and no considerably larger clone is one nucleotide away.

Trimming accounts for 4 bases at V and 2 bases at J, while the number of junction bases matched to no gene is 6. The germline V gene provides CDR1 SGHTA and CDR2 FQGNSA. There are 15 amino acids in the CDR3, from cysteine to phenylalanine inclusive. The sequence is cut down to CDR3 DNA, 45 bases in frame from base 1. After 10 to 11 days of culture, CD4+ T cells were isolated with the EasySep CD4+ T cell isolation kit. Convalescent patients had PCR-confirmed SARS-CoV-2 infection between March and December 2020, before Alpha, Beta and Delta variants emerged in the United States. On days 3 and 7, half of the culture medium was replaced with fresh IL-2-containing medium. Unless otherwise noted, each peptide stimulation condition was cultured in triplicate wells. Using Ficoll-Paque Plus gradient centrifugation, PBMC were separated from whole blood and then either used fresh or cryopreserved at -140C. Genomic DNA was extracted from cultured CD4+ T cells with the QIAamp micro DNA kit.

This TCR came from a human donor who had a prior SARS-CoV-2 infection. In this chain, TRBV7-2 is recombined with TRBJ2-3, with 7 bases aligning to TRBD1. The source was CD4+ T cells from PBMCs cultured without peptide, collected before COVID-19 vaccination. The encoded CDR3 is CASSSSGTDTDTQYF. The sequenced DNA: TGTGCCAGCAGCTCGTCCGGGACAGACACAGATACGCAGTATTTT. When the CDR3 is completed using the reference TRBV7-2 and TRBJ2-3 genes on either side, the full variable domain is GAGVSQSPSNKVTEKGKDVELRCDPISGHTALYWYRQSLGQGLEFLIYFQGNSAPDKSGLPSDRFSAERTGGSVSTLTIQRTQQEDSAVYLCASSSSGTDTDTQYFGPGTRLTVL.